These T cell receptor beta chains were read from a single sample in a study of vaccination effects on CD4 cells after COVID-19. The table came from immunoSEQ multiplex PCR; TCRdb's copy has only in-frame clones and leaves some out. The table lists about 73,000 clones, around 73% of them singletons, with roughly 2.1% in the top ten. These receptors have no identified antigens. Sequences were derived from CD4+ T cells from PBMCs cultured without peptide, sampled after COVID-19 vaccination. These TCRs come from a human donor who received a COVID-19 vaccine. The CDR3 runs from the conserved cysteine through the conserved F or W. A D gene is named only where the DNA matches it firmly. Expanded clones get a size class; other rows say once, few or many, or leave the size out.

.	TRBV7-2	.	TRBJ2-5	TGTGCCAGCAGCAACCTCAGGAGTGCGTGGGAGACCCAGTACTTC	CASSNLRSAWETQYF
.	TRBV30	.	TRBJ1-3	TGTGCCTTTAACAGGGCTGGAAACACCATATATTTT	CAFNRAGNTIYF
.	TRBV7-7	once	TRBJ2-2	TGTGCCAGCAGCTTAGATCCCTCGCCAGGGTCGAACACCGGGGAGCTGTTTTTT	CASSLDPSPGSNTGELFF
TRBD2	TRBV5-1	.	TRBJ2-1	TGCGCCAGCAGCTCGTTAAGCGGACTAGCGGGGAATGAGCAGTTCTTC	CASSSLSGLAGNEQFF
TRBD1	TRBV5-1	once	TRBJ1-4	TGCGCCAGCAGCCCGCGACAGGGGGCCGGTGAAAAACTGTTTTTT	CASSPRQGAGEKLFF
TRBD1	TRBV5-1	.	TRBJ2-5	TGCGCCAGCAGCTATGGACAGGGCACGTCTATGGCCCAGTACTTC	CASSYGQGTSMAQYF
.	TRBV19	.	TRBJ2-2	TGTGCCAGTAGTATACGGACCCAGAACACCGGGGAGCTGTTTTTT	CASSIRTQNTGELFF
.	TRBV2	.	TRBJ2-5	TGTGCCAGCAGTGGAAGTGGGGGTGGCCAAGAGACCCAGTACTTC	CASSGSGGGQETQYF
.	TRBV24-1	once	TRBJ2-1	TGTGCCACCAGTGATCAGAGGTGGAATGAGCAGTTCTTC	CATSDQRWNEQFF
.	TRBV6-5	.	TRBJ1-2	TGTGCCAGCTCCCGGGTTGGGTTTGACTATGGCTACACCTTC	CASSRVGFDYGYTF
.	TRBV21-1	.	TRBJ2-1	TGTGCCAGCAGCAACCAAGCGGGGGCGGTCTACAATGAGCAGTTCTTC	CASSNQAGAVYNEQFF
TRBD1	TRBV6-5	.	TRBJ1-2	TGTGCCAGCAGTTACTCGTTCAGGGGGCACGGCTACACCTTC	CASSYSFRGHGYTF
.	TRBV11-2	once	TRBJ1-1	TGTGCCAGCAGCTTAACAGGGAGGACTGAAGCTTTCTTT	CASSLTGRTEAFF
.	TRBV18	many	TRBJ2-2	TGTGCCAGCTCACTACATAGCGTTGCCGGCACCGGGGAGCTGTTTTTT	CASSLHSVAGTGELFF
.	TRBV7-9	.	TRBJ2-5	TGTGCCAGCAGCTTAGTAGTTGAGACCCAGTACTTC	CASSLVVETQYF
TRBD1	TRBV7-3	.	TRBJ1-2	TGTGCCAGCAGCCCCCAACGACAGGGAAGTGGCTACACCTTC	CASSPQRQGSGYTF
.	TRBV5-4	.	TRBJ1-3	TGTGCCAGCAGCTTGGACAGCTCTGGAAACACCATATATTTT	CASSLDSSGNTIYF
TRBD1	TRBV6-5	few	TRBJ1-5	TGTGCCAGCAGTTACAGGTGGGACAGGAGTGATCAGCCCCAGCATTTT	CASSYRWDRSDQPQHF
.	TRBV7-3	.	TRBJ2-6	TGTGCCAGCAGCTTGCACAAGGCCAACGTCCTGACTTTC	CASSLHKANVLTF
.	TRBV18	.	TRBJ2-3	TGTGCCAGCTCACCTCCTGGCACAGATACGCAGTATTTT	CASSPPGTDTQYF
TRBD2	TRBV6-2/TRBV6-3	.	TRBJ2-1	TGTGCCAGCAGTTCATTAGCGGGGGGCCGTAGTGAGCAGTTCTTC	CASSSLAGGRSEQFF
.	TRBV4-1	.	TRBJ1-4	TGCGCCAGCAGCCAAACCCACAGGGTTGGGAATGAAAAACTGTTTTTT	CASSQTHRVGNEKLFF
.	TRBV11-2	.	TRBJ2-3	TGTGCCAGCAGCTCCTTCTCCGGTAGTAGCACAGATACGCAGTATTTT	CASSSFSGSSTDTQYF
.	TRBV20-1	.	TRBJ2-1	TGCAGTGCCGCAAATAATGAGCAGTTCTTC	CSAANNEQFF
TRBD1	TRBV28	once	TRBJ2-3	TGTGCCAGCAGCCGGCACGGGACAGGGGGGGCAGATACGCAGTATTTT	CASSRHGTGGADTQYF
TRBD2	TRBV19	.	TRBJ2-1	TGTGCCAGTAGTACCGGCGGGGGGGGAGCCAATGAGCAGTTCTTC	CASSTGGGGANEQFF
.	TRBV6-5	.	TRBJ2-1	TGTGCCAGCAGCTCCGACAGGAGCTCCTACAATGAGCAGTTCTTC	CASSSDRSSYNEQFF
TRBD1	TRBV5-4	.	TRBJ1-1	TGTGCCAGCAGCGAAGAAGGGGGCCGGACCACTGAAGCTTTCTTT	CASSEEGGRTTEAFF
.	TRBV6-5	few	TRBJ2-1	TGTGCCAGCAGTTACTCGGGTGCAGGGATGGGGAATGAGCAGTTCTTC	CASSYSGAGMGNEQFF
TRBD2	TRBV6-5	.	TRBJ2-2	TGTGCCAGCAGCCCGGGAGGTGCGAACACCGGGGAGCTGTTTTTT	CASSPGGANTGELFF
.	TRBV2	.	TRBJ2-2	TGTGCCAGCAGAGGGGGGGCGAACGGGGAGCTGTTTTTT	CASRGGANGELFF
.	TRBV5-1	few	TRBJ2-2	TGCGCCAGCTCGGACACTCGGGAGCTGTTTTTT	CASSDTRELFF
TRBD1	TRBV29-1	.	TRBJ1-5	TGCAGCGTTTTGGGACAGGGGGGGGGAGGCAATCAGCCCCAGCATTTT	CSVLGQGGGGNQPQHF
.	TRBV15	once	TRBJ2-5	TGTGCCACCAGCTCCCGTCACGCTAAAGAGACCCAGTACTTC	CATSSRHAKETQYF
.	TRBV18	.	TRBJ1-1	TGTGCCAGCTCACCCCGCAGCGGGGGCACTGAAGCTTTCTTT	CASSPRSGGTEAFF
.	TRBV5-1	.	TRBJ1-4	TGCGCCAGCAGGGGAGGGGTCGTTAATGAAAAACTGTTTTTT	CASRGGVVNEKLFF
.	TRBV14	.	TRBJ1-2	TGTGCCAGCAGCCAAGAACCCCGGGCGGGCAATGGCTACACCTTC	CASSQEPRAGNGYTF
.	TRBV7-2	.	TRBJ1-4	TGTGCCAGCAGCCTGAGTTACGGGGTTCAGGAAAAACTGTTTTTT	CASSLSYGVQEKLFF
TRBD1	TRBV15	.	TRBJ2-4	TGTGCCACCAGCCACGAGGGGGCCCCCAAAAACATTCAGTACTTC	CATSHEGAPKNIQYF
.	TRBV19	medium-sized	TRBJ1-1	TGTGCCAGTAGTCCCTGGGGGGGATTGAACACTGAAGCTTTCTTT	CASSPWGGLNTEAFF
.	TRBV6-6	.	TRBJ2-5	TGTGCCAGCAGTTACCTCCCAGGGGTGGGGGAGACCCAGTACTTC	CASSYLPGVGETQYF
.	TRBV5-1	.	TRBJ2-1	TGCGCCAGCAGCTTGGGGGACACCTACAATGAGCAGTTCTTC	CASSLGDTYNEQFF
.	TRBV4-3	.	TRBJ1-1	TGCGCCAGCGGGGCGGGGACTCTGAACACTGAAGCTTTCTTT	CASGAGTLNTEAFF
TRBD1	TRBV6-5	.	TRBJ2-2	TGTGCCAGCAGTTACCGTACAGGGGACACCGGGGAGCTGTTTTTT	CASSYRTGDTGELFF
.	TRBV3-1/TRBV3-2	.	TRBJ1-1	TGTGCCAGCAGCCCCCGACAGATGTCTAAGGCTTTCTTT	CASSPRQMSKAFF
.	TRBV18	.	TRBJ1-1	TGTGCCAGCTCACCACAGGCTAGGGGGAGCACTGAAGCTTTCTTT	CASSPQARGSTEAFF
TRBD2	TRBV7-3	.	TRBJ2-1	TGTGCCAGCAGCTCATATAGCGGGAGGCAGTTCTTC	CASSSYSGRQFF